This T cell receptor beta chain stems from a study of T cell repertoires in aging, cancer and after chemotherapy. Study as a whole: Over several months to years, re-sampled healthy donor repertoires clearly shared clones.

Peripheral blood genomic DNA, not sorted cells or RNA, was the template. Worth noting for this clonotype: Its antigen is still unknown.

General study results and limits: Immunological memory after chemotherapy cannot be judged from the repertoire data. Compared with age-matched healthy donors, untreated hematological or solid cancer patients showed higher blood TCR clonality.

Germline V lookup: CDR1 MNHNS, CDR2 SASEGT. There are 14 residues in the CDR3. V was trimmed by 7 bases and J by 0 bases, leaving 12 bases between them. Rearranged V-D-J TRB sequences were amplified with a mixed TRB-A/B primer pool. TCRdb fed the multiplex PCR reads into MiXCR, producing one record per CDR3 protein. The sample includes about 4,900 distinct CDR3 sequences, around 42% of them seen just once. Input material: blood. The V gene is TRBV6-1, the J gene TRBJ1-1; perhaps TRBD1 as D (6 bases). This receptor was obtained from a human donor in good health. The CDR3 loop is CASKGGRMNTEAFF. DNA of the CDR3: TGTGCCAGCAAGGGGGGCAGAATGAACACTGAAGCTTTCTTT.